This record looks at one T cell receptor (beta chain) sequence and its context. The TCR beta profiling, which covered VDJ combination and CDR3 sequence, was carried out using genomic DNA as the template. TCRdb processed the reads anew with MiXCR; each CDR3 protein has one entry. The data contain about 190,000 distinct CDR3 sequences, roughly half of them singletons. The CDR3 totals 15 residues. The V gene's germline CDR1 is GTSNPN and CDR2 SVGIG (reference sequence). V shed 2 bases and J 0 bases; nucleotides not matched to a gene: 2. The data are from a study of CD8+CD57+ T cells in acquired aplastic anemia. About the research overall: Sorted CD4+ and CD8+ cell DNA averaged 3.2 ug.

Only patients with CD8+CD57+ cell expansion on flow cytometry were chosen for sequencing. Acquired aplastic anemia of severe grade affected all patients. The study sampled blood from patients who had received no therapy. The sequencing sample was made of sorted CD4+, CD8+, or CD8+CD57+ T cells (not recorded which) from PBMCs. This sequence joins TRBV30 and TRBJ1-3; the match to TRBD1 covers 9 bases. This TCR came from a human donor with aplastic anemia. CDR3 sequence (DNA): TGTGCCTGGAGTACAGGGGGCGTCTCTGGAAACACCATATATTTT. It translates to CAWSTGGVSGNTIYF.